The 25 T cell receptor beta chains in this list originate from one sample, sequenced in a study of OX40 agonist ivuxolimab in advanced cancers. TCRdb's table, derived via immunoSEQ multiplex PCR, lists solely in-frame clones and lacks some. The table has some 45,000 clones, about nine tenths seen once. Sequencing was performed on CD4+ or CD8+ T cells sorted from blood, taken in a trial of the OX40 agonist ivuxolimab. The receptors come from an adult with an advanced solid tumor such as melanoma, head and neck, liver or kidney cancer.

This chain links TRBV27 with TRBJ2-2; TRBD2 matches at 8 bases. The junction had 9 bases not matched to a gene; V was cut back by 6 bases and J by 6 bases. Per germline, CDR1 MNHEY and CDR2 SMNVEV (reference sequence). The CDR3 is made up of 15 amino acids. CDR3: CASRPTLTSAGELFF. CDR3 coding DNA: TGTGCCAGCAGGCCCACCCTGACTAGCGCCGGGGAGCTGTTTTTT.

CDR3 sequence reads: CASSDSSGGLNEQFF. The CDR3, as DNA: TGTGCCAGCAGTGACTCTAGCGGGGGGTTAAATGAGCAGTTCTTC. This chain connects TRBV2 to TRBJ2-1; 11 bases line up with TRBD2. The ends lost 3 bases at V and 7 bases at J; junction bases unmatched: 5. Per the germline V gene, CDR1 is SNHLY and CDR2 is FYNNEI. The CDR3 extends over 15 amino acids.

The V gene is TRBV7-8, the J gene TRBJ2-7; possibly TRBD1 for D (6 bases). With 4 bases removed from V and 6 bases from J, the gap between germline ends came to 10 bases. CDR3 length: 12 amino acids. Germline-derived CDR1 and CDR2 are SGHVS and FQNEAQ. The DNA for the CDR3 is TGTGCCAGCAGCTCAGGGGAAATCGAGCAGTACTTC. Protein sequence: CASSSGEIEQYF.

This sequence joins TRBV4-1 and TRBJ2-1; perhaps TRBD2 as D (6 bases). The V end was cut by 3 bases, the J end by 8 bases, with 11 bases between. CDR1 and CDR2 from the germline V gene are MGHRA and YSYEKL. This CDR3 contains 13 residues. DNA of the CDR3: TGCGCCAGCAGCCATATTGGCGGGGATGAGCAGTTCTTC. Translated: CASSHIGGDEQFF.

The DNA of the CDR3 is TGTGCCATCAGTGAGGGGAGCCACAACAGAGCCCAGTACTTC. It translates to CAISEGSHNRAQYF. The chain has TRBV10-3 and TRBJ2-5; possible D gene TRBD2, 5 bases. Germline CDR1 reads ENHRY; CDR2 reads SYGVKD. The V end was cut by 2 bases, the J end by 9 bases, with 16 bases between. The CDR3 extends over 14 amino acids.

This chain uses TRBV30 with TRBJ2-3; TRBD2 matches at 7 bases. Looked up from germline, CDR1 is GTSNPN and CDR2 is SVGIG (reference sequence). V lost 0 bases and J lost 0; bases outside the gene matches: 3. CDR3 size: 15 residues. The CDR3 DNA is TGTGCCTGGAGTGTGGGGGGGTCTAGCACAGATACGCAGTATTTT. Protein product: CAWSVGGSSTDTQYF.

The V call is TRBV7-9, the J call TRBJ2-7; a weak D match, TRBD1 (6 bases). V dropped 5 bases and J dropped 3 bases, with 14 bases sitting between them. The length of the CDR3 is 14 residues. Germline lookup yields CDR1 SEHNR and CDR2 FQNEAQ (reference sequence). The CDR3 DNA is TGTGCCAGCAGCACATACAGGGAAAACTACGAGCAGTACTTC. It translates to CASSTYRENYEQYF.

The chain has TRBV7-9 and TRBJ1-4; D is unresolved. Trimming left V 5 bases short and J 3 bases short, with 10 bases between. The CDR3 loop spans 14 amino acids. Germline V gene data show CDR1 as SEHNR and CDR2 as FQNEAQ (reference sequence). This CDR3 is CASSPSKANEKLFF. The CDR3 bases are TGTGCCAGCAGCCCCTCCAAGGCTAATGAAAAACTGTTTTTT.

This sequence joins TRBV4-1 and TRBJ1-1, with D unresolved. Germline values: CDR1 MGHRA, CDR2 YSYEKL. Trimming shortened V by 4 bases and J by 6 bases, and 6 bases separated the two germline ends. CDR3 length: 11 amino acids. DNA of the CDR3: TGCGCCAGCAGCCGCGGGCCTGAAGCTTTCTTT. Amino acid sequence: CASSRGPEAFF.

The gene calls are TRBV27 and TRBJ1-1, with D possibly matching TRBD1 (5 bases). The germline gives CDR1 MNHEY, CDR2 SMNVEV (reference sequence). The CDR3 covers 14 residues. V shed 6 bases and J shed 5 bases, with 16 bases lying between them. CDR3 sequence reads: CASSPGGVGTEAFF. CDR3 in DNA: TGTGCCAGCAGCCCAGGAGGGGTAGGTACTGAAGCTTTCTTT.

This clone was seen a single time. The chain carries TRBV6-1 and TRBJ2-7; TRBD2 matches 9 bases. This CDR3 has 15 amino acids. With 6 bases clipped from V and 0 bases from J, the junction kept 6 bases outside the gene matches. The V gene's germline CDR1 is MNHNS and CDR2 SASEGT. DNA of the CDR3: TGTGCCAGCAGGACTAGAGCGGGAGGCTCCTACGAGCAGTACTTC. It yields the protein CASRTRAGGSYEQYF.

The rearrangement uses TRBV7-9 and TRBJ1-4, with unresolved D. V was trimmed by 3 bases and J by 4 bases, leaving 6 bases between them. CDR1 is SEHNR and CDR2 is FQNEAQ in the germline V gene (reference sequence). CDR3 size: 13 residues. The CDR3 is CASSFVGNEKLFF. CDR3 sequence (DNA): TGTGCCAGCAGCTTTGTGGGTAATGAAAAACTGTTTTTT. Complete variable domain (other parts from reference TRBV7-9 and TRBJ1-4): DTGVSQNPRHKITKRGQNVTFRCDPISEHNRLYWYRQTLGQGPEFLTYFQNEAQLEKSRLLSDRFSAERPKGSFSTLEIQRTEQGDSAMYLCASSFVGNEKLFFGSGTQLSVL.

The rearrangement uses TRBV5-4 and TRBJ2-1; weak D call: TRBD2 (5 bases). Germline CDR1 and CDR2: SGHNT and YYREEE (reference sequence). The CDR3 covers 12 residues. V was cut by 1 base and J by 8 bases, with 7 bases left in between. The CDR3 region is CASSLSGYEQFF. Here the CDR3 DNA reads TGTGCCAGCAGCTTGTCGGGGTATGAGCAGTTCTTC.

DNA of the CDR3: TGTGCCAGCAGCTTAGGGCCCAGGCCATTAGAAGATGGCTACACCTTC. It is translated as CASSLGPRPLEDGYTF. The chain joins TRBV7-9 to TRBJ1-2; D is ambiguous. Germline CDR1 is SEHNR and CDR2 is FQNEAQ (reference sequence). The CDR3 has 16 amino acids. Trimming removed 1 base at V and 6 bases at J, with 18 bases between.

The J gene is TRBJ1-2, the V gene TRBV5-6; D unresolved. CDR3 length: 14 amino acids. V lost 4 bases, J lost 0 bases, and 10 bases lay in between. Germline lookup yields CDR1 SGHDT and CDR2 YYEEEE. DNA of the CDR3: TGTGCCAGCAGCCCCTTGGTTGCTAACTATGGCTACACCTTC. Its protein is CASSPLVANYGYTF. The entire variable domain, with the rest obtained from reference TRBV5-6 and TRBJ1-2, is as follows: DAGVTQSPTHLIKTRGQQVTLRCSPKSGHDTVSWYQQALGQGPQFIFQYYEEEERQRGNFPDRFSGHQFPNYSSELNVNALLLGDSALYLCASSPLVANYGYTFGSGTRLTVV.

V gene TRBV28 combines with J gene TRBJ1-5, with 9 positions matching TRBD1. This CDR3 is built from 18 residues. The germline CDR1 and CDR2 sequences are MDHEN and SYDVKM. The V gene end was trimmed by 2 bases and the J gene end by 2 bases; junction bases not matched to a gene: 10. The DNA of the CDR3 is TGTGCCAGCAGTTTAACTGCCGGGACAGGGATAGGCAATCAGCCCCAGCATTTT. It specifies CASSLTAGTGIGNQPQHF.

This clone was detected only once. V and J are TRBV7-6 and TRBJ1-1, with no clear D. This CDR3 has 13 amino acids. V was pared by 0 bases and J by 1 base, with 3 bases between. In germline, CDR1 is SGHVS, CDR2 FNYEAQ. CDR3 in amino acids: CASSLAENTEAFF. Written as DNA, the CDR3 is TGTGCCAGCAGCTTAGCGGAGAACACTGAAGCTTTCTTT. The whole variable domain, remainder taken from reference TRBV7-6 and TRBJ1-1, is GAGVSQSPRYKVTKRGQDVALRCDPISGHVSLYWYRQALGQGPEFLTYFNYEAQQDKSGLPNDRFSAERPEGSISTLTIQRTEQRDSAMYRCASSLAENTEAFFGQGTRLTVV.

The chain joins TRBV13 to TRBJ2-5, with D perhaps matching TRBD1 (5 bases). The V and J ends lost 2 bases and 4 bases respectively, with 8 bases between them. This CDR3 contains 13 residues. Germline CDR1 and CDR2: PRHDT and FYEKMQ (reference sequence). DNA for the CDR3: TGTGCCAGCAGCTTACAGGGCCGAGAGACCCAGTACTTC. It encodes CASSLQGRETQYF.

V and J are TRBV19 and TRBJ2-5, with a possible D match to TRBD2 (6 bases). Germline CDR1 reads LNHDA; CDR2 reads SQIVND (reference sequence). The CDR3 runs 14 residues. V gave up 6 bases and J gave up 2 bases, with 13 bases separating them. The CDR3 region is CASRSAGGQETQYF. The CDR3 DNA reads TGTGCCAGTAGAAGCGCCGGGGGTCAAGAGACCCAGTACTTC.

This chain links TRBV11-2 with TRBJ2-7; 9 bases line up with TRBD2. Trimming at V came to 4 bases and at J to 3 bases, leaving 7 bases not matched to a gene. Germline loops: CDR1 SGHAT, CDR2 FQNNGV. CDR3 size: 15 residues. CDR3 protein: CASSSSSGSDYEQYF. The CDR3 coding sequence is TGTGCCAGCAGCTCGAGTAGCGGGAGTGACTACGAGCAGTACTTC.

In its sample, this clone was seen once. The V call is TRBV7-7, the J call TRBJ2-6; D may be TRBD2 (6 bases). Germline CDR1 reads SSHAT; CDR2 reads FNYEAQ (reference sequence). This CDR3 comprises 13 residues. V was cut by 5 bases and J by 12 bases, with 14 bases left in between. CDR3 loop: CASSPFGGIVLTF. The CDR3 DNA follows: TGTGCCAGCAGCCCCTTCGGGGGTATCGTCCTGACTTTC.

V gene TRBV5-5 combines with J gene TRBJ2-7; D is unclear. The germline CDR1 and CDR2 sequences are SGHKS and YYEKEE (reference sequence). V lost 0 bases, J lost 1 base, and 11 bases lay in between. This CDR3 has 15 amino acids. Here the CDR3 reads CASSLANPVSYEQYF. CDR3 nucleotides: TGTGCCAGCAGCTTGGCCAATCCGGTTTCCTACGAGCAGTACTTC.

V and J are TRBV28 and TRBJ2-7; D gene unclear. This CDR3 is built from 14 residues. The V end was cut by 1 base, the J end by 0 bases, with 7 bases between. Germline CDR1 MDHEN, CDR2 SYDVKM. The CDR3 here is CASSLFPDSYEQYF. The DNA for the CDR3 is TGTGCCAGCAGTTTATTCCCAGACTCCTACGAGCAGTACTTC.

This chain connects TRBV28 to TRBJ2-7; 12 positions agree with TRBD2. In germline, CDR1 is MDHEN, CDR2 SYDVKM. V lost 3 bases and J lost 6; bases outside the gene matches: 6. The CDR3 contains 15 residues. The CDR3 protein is CASSFATSGGLEQYF. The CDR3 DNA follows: TGTGCCAGCAGTTTCGCGACTAGCGGGGGCCTCGAGCAGTACTTC.

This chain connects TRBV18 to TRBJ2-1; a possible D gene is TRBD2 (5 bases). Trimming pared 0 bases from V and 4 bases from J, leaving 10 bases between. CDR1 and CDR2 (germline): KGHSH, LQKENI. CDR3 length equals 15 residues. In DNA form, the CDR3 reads TGTGCCAGCTCACCACCGAGGGATCAGTACAATGAGCAGTTCTTC. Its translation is CASSPPRDQYNEQFF.